This T cell receptor (beta chain) is from a study of cytomegalovirus exposure and HLA in healthy donors. For the study at large: The study placed around 80% of its roughly 410 genotyped donors in the Caucasian-associated ancestry cluster. Study-wide results and limits: In a later analysis, V- and J-gene trimming of beta chains associated with a DCLRE1C missense variant, replicated independently. Later work found that TCR association rates differed between HLA loci; DRB1 had the most and HLA-C the fewest.

It was with 60 Vbeta and 13 Jbeta primers that the PCR ran. The protocol was immunoSEQ multiplex PCR, while the TCRdb copy is restricted to in-frame clones and leaves out a portion. Among some 130,000 clones listed, 65% to 80% were seen once. As for this clone: Its antigen is still unknown.

What was sequenced was PBMCs. The receptor was derived from a man between 35 and 55 years old in good health and CMV-seropositive.

The CDR3 DNA reads TGTGCCAGCAGCCAAGAGCCTAGCGGGAGTTACTACGGGGAGCTGTTTTTT. Its translation: CASSQEPSGSYYGELFF. V is TRBV4-2 and J is TRBJ2-2; 10 bases are shared with TRBD2. The V segment lost 0 bases and the J segment 7 bases; nucleotides outside the gene matches: 8. Germline V lookup: CDR1 LGHNA, CDR2 YNFKEQ. This CDR3 is built from 17 residues.